A single sample is the source of the 25 T cell receptor beta chains below, sequenced in a study of regulatory T cells in long-lasting Graves disease. Library construction for TCR beta used iRepertoire HTBI primers and Arm-PCR of CDR3 regions. MiXCR, run by TCRdb on the multiplex PCR reads, gives a single entry per CDR3 protein. The sample yields around 400,000 distinct CDR3 sequences, 15% to 19% seen once. Time point here: newly diagnosed GD, antithyroid drugs for less than 3 months. PBMC RNA was the source of the TCR library. The specimen comprised peripheral blood mononuclear cells (PBMCs), sampled at new diagnosis, from a patient treated with antithyroid drugs. These receptors were collected from a female donor with Graves disease.

This clonotype was counted ten times or more. The V and J genes are TRBV6-1 and TRBJ2-4; D is unclear. Germline V CDR1 and CDR2: MNHNS, SASEGT. This CDR3 has 16 residues. V was clipped by 0 bases and J by 3 bases, with 12 bases between them. CDR3 sequence reads: CASSEAPHGSKNIQYF. Written as DNA, the CDR3 is TGTGCCAGCAGTGAAGCGCCACATGGAAGCAAAAACATTCAGTACTTC.

This CDR3 reads CASSLGDGSGRAYNEQFF. The CDR3 DNA reads as TGTGCCAGCAGCTTAGGCGACGGTAGCGGGAGGGCCTACAATGAGCAGTTCTTC. The chain links TRBV7-9 to TRBJ2-1; the match to TRBD2 covers 11 bases. The germline gives CDR1 SEHNR, CDR2 FQNEAQ (reference sequence). This CDR3 has 18 residues. V shed 1 base and J 2 bases; nucleotides not matched to a gene: 7.

This clonotype was seen many times. The chain uses TRBV28 and TRBJ2-6, with 7 bases identical to TRBD1. The CDR3 length is 15 residues. V dropped 7 bases and J dropped 4; count of bases not matched to a gene: 7. CDR1 and CDR2 from the germline V gene are MDHEN and SYDVKM. CDR3 DNA: TGTGCCAGCACTACTGACAGGGCCGGGGCCAACGTCCTGACTTTC. This sequence encodes CASTTDRAGANVLTF.

In its sample, this clonotype was seen many times. This chain uses TRBV6-1 with TRBJ1-1; D is undetermined. Germline CDR1 MNHNS, CDR2 SASEGT. The ends were cut back, 3 bases at V and 0 bases at J, with 14 bases in the middle. CDR3 size: 16 residues. The CDR3 region is CASSEEVGFMNTEAFF. As DNA, the CDR3 is TGTGCCAGCAGTGAGGAAGTGGGGTTCATGAACACTGAAGCTTTCTTT.

In this sample, this clonotype turned up many times. CDR3 protein: CSARDRGGHTEAFF. The DNA for the CDR3 is TGCAGTGCTAGAGATCGAGGGGGCCACACTGAAGCTTTCTTT. The gene calls are TRBV20-1 and TRBJ1-1; 7 positions match TRBD1. The CDR3 runs to 14 residues. CDR1 and CDR2 (germline): DFQATT, SNEGSKA (reference sequence). The J segment lost 3 bases and the V segment lost 0 bases, leaving 4 bases of the junction unmatched.

This clonotype was counted between two and nine times. The chain uses TRBV7-2 and TRBJ1-2; D gene unclear. Germline V gives CDR1 SGHTA, CDR2 FQGNSA. V dropped 5 bases and J dropped 3 bases, with 10 bases sitting between them. CDR3 length: 13 amino acids. CDR3 bases: TGTGCCAGCAGCGTCGATTCCCACTATGGCTACACCTTC. It encodes CASSVDSHYGYTF.

This clonotype was observed at least ten times. The chain carries TRBV20-1 and TRBJ2-7; 9 bases fit TRBD2. Germline CDR1 DFQATT, CDR2 SNEGSKA (reference sequence). The CDR3 sequence is 14 residues long. The V segment lost 3 bases and the J segment 7 bases; nucleotides outside the gene matches: 10. The CDR3 DNA reads TGCAGTGCTAGGCAAATAGCGGGAGTTAGGGAGCAGTACTTC. Residues: CSARQIAGVREQYF.

This clonotype has more than one count but fewer than ten. This chain uses TRBV7-3 with TRBJ2-2; no clear D. The germline gives CDR1 SGHTA, CDR2 FQGTGA. V was cut by 5 bases and J by 0 bases, with 7 bases left in between. This CDR3 spans 14 amino acids. The CDR3 sequence is CASSPHPNTGELFF. The CDR3 coding sequence is TGTGCCAGCAGCCCCCACCCGAACACCGGGGAGCTGTTTTTT. Filled out from reference TRBV7-3 and TRBJ2-2, the complete variable domain reads GAGVSQTPSNKVTEKGKYVELRCDPISGHTALYWYRQSLGQGPEFLIYFQGTGAADDSGLPNDRFFAVRPEGSVSTLKIQRTERGDSAVYLCASSPHPNTGELFFGEGSRLTVL.

This clonotype occurred many times. The chain links TRBV4-2 to TRBJ2-5, with D possibly matching TRBD1 (5 bases). Per germline, CDR1 LGHNA and CDR2 YNFKEQ. The CDR3 length is 14 residues. V lost 6 bases to trimming and J lost 1 base, with 12 bases between them. The CDR3 is CASRVTDSQETQYF. The CDR3 nucleotides read TGTGCCAGCAGGGTGACAGATTCCCAAGAGACCCAGTACTTC.

Ten or more counts support this clonotype. The V gene is TRBV27, the J gene TRBJ2-1; 7 bases are shared with TRBD1. This CDR3 spans 15 amino acids. Trimming cost V 6 bases and J 5 bases; bases outside gene matches: 10. Germline CDR1 reads MNHEY; CDR2 reads SMNVEV (reference sequence). The CDR3 DNA is TGTGCCAGCAGGCTAGACAGGGACGTCGACAATGAGCAGTTCTTC. Translated: CASRLDRDVDNEQFF.

Ten or more counts support this clonotype. This chain links TRBV5-1 with TRBJ2-2; 9 bases agree with TRBD2. The junction had 8 bases not matched to a gene; V was cut back by 6 bases and J by 5 bases. The germline V gene has CDR1 SGHRS and CDR2 YFSETQ. The CDR3 sequence is 15 residues long. Here the CDR3 DNA reads TGCGCCAGCACCCGACTAGCGGACGAGACCGGGGAGCTGTTTTTT. The encoded protein is CASTRLADETGELFF.

The chain joins TRBV28 to TRBJ1-5; D is possibly TRBD1 (6 bases). The CDR3 is made up of 15 amino acids. V was pared by 4 bases and J by 7 bases, with 17 bases between. Looked up from germline, CDR1 is MDHEN and CDR2 is SYDVKM. The CDR3 DNA reads TGTGCCAGCAGTTCCGGACAGTTGGGGGGCCAGCCCCAGCATTTT. It is translated as CASSSGQLGGQPQHF. The variable domain in full, with the rest retrieved from reference TRBV28 and TRBJ1-5, is DVKVTQSSRYLVKRTGEKVFLECVQDMDHENMFWYRQDPGLGLRLIYFSYDVKMKEKGDIPEGYSVSREKKERFSLILESASTNQTSMYLCASSSGQLGGQPQHFGDGTRLSIL.

This clonotype was counted at least ten times. The chain links TRBV7-9 to TRBJ2-5; TRBD2 agrees at 8 bases. The germline CDR1 and CDR2 sequences are SEHNR and FQNEAQ (reference sequence). CDR3 length equals 14 residues. With 3 bases clipped from V and 5 bases from J, the junction kept 5 bases outside the gene matches. The chain's CDR3 is CASSLKREQETQYF. CDR3 bases: TGTGCCAGCAGCTTGAAGCGGGAGCAGGAGACCCAGTACTTC.

At least ten counts were recorded for this clonotype. J is TRBJ2-7 and V is TRBV12-3 or TRBV12-4; D remains ambiguous. V lost 2 bases, J lost 1 base, and 12 bases lay in between. The CDR3 has 15 amino acids. The CDR3 loop reads CASSLYRLPSYEQYF. The CDR3 DNA follows: TGTGCCAGCAGTTTATACAGATTACCTTCCTACGAGCAGTACTTC.

This clonotype came up a few times. The CDR3 DNA is TGCAGTGCCTCTAGCGGGAGACGCTACGAGCAGTACTTC. Residues: CSASSGRRYEQYF. J is TRBJ2-7 and V is TRBV20-1; TRBD2 matches 10 bases. Trimming took 6 bases from V and 3 from J; bases not matched to a gene: 5. Germline V lookup: CDR1 DFQATT, CDR2 SNEGSKA (reference sequence). The CDR3 contains 13 residues.

This chain joins TRBV20-1 and TRBJ2-7, with D uncertain. The CDR3 sequence is 13 residues long. Trimming took off 6 bases at V and 2 bases at J, with 14 bases between the two ends. The germline CDR1 and CDR2 sequences are DFQATT and SNEGSKA (reference sequence). The CDR3 sequence is CSAIQTNTYEQYF. CDR3 sequence (DNA): TGCAGTGCGATACAGACCAACACCTACGAGCAGTACTTC.

This clonotype showed up many times. The rearrangement joins TRBV4-1 to TRBJ1-1, with D uncertain. The length of the CDR3 is 14 residues. Germline lookup yields CDR1 MGHRA and CDR2 YSYEKL. The V end was cut by 5 bases, the J end by 4 bases, with 14 bases between. The CDR3 loop reads CASSTAWWLTEAFF. CDR3 nucleotides: TGCGCCAGCAGCACGGCTTGGTGGCTCACTGAAGCTTTCTTT.

The chain links TRBV7-8 to TRBJ2-1; tentative D call: TRBD2 (6 bases). With the DNA end fitting TRBJ2-7 better, the J assignment may be wrong. The CDR3 spans 16 residues. CDR1 and CDR2 from the germline V gene are SGHVS and FQNEAQ. The DNA of the CDR3 is TGTGCCAGCAGCTTAGTCGGGGGTACGGGCTCCTACGAGCAGTACTTC. As protein: CASSLVGGTGSYEQYF.

The V and J genes are TRBV7-9 and TRBJ1-6; D is undetermined. Germline values: CDR1 SEHNR, CDR2 FQNEAQ (reference sequence). V gave up 2 bases and J gave up 13 bases, with 18 bases separating them. The CDR3 has 15 residues. The CDR3 loop reads CASSLPGEGIRPLHF. The CDR3 DNA reads as TGTGCCAGCAGCTTACCTGGGGAGGGAATCCGTCCCCTCCACTTT.

This clonotype has ten or more counts. This chain connects TRBV5-1 to TRBJ2-7; 10 nucleotides line up with TRBD1. J was trimmed by 0 bases and V by 3 bases; bases with no gene match: 3. CDR1 and CDR2 from the germline V gene are SGHRS and YFSETQ. This CDR3 is 15 amino acids long. CDR3 bases: TGCGCCAGCAGCTCTGACAGGGGGCCCTCCTACGAGCAGTACTTC. The encoded protein is CASSSDRGPSYEQYF.

This clonotype was detected ten times or more. The chain uses TRBV24-1 and TRBJ1-6; D gene uncertain. Germline V gives CDR1 KGHDR, CDR2 SFDVKD. This CDR3 region has 14 residues. Trimming stripped 1 base from V and 10 bases from J, with 10 bases between. For the CDR3, the DNA is TGTGCCACCAGTGATTTTGGCCGACACTCACCCCTCCACTTT. Its translation is CATSDFGRHSPLHF.

The chain is built from TRBV6-1 and TRBJ1-5; no clear D. In germline, CDR1 is MNHNS, CDR2 SASEGT. V shed 8 bases and J shed 4 bases, with 21 bases lying between them. The CDR3 runs to 16 residues. The CDR3 nucleotides read TGTGCCAGCGAAAACGGCCCGACCGAAATTAATCAGCCCCAGCATTTT. It yields the protein CASENGPTEINQPQHF.

This clonotype was found many times. The chain uses TRBV2 and TRBJ1-4; 11 bases map to TRBD1. The germline V gene encodes CDR1 SNHLY and CDR2 FYNNEI. With V trimmed by 3 bases and J by 7 bases, 1 base remained unmatched. This CDR3 contains 14 residues. CDR3 residues: CASSEGTGGEKLFF. CDR3 DNA: TGTGCCAGCAGTGAGGGGACAGGGGGTGAAAAACTGTTTTTT.

Concerning this clonotype: This could be a read error, since a much larger clone is one nucleotide away. In nucleotides, the CDR3 is TGTGCCAGCAGCCCGGCGACAGGGATAGTGGGCACTGAAGCTTTCTTT. Its protein product is CASSPATGIVGTEAFF. V and J are TRBV5-6 and TRBJ1-1, with 7 bases identical to TRBD1. Germline V lookup: CDR1 SGHDT, CDR2 YYEEEE. V shed 4 bases, J shed 4 bases, and the junction held 13 bases outside the gene matches. The CDR3 totals 16 residues.

Note on this clonotype: A much more abundant neighbour one base away suggests this may be a read error. In DNA form, the CDR3 reads TGTGCCAGCGGCCCCCGGGACAGGCCGACAGATACGCAGTATTTT. It translates to CASGPRDRPTDTQYF. This chain connects TRBV3-1 to TRBJ2-3, with 8 bases that match TRBD1. Germline V gives CDR1 LGHDT, CDR2 YNNKEL (reference sequence). Trimming at V came to 8 bases and at J to 3 bases, leaving 10 bases not matched to a gene. The CDR3 consists of 15 residues.